Described below is a single T cell receptor beta chain sequence and its context. This clone appeared a few times. The antigen this receptor binds is unknown. Within one base of it there is no much larger clone, and no base qualities were kept. The cohort comprised 666 healthy bone marrow donors. All cohort members were sampled while nominally healthy, although unrecorded immune exposures were likely present. The donor was CMV seronegative and was included in the group of 352 seronegative cohort members. Each donor provided a peripheral blood sample, and peripheral blood mononuclear cells were used for TCR beta sequencing. Genomic DNA extraction from the blood cell samples was performed with the Qiagen DNeasy Blood Extraction Kit. The data derive from a study of cytomegalovirus exposure and HLA in healthy donors (dated by TCRdb to 2017 to 2019). General notes on the study: An earlier analysis of fewer than 750 of the donors reported approximately 300 Gb of sequence data and 117 million unique TCR beta sequences obtained from about 180 million T cells. A handful of DR-DQ haplotypes were handled as single units for association and clustering because linkage in the cohort was strong. The study aimed to test whether signatures of past pathogen exposure could be identified by cataloging public T cell receptors. The number of typed donors differed by locus: roughly 629-640 for A, B, C, DRB1 and DQB1; some 540 for DQA1; 606 for DPA1; and 450 to 480 for DPB1. Every repertoire in the discovery cohort had been generated on one and the same sequencing platform. The study used immunosequencing to profile the T cell repertoires of some 600 subjects and linked those repertoires to cytomegalovirus serostatus. Class I and class II HLA loci were covered by the typing at four-digit resolution. To predict cytomegalovirus infection status, the study brought together high-throughput TCR immunosequencing, statistical association of individual TCRs with disease status, and machine learning. Among a few hundred genotyped donors of the cohort, an average of approximately 240,000 unique TCR beta nucleotide sequences were sequenced per donor, around 20% of them non-productive. A later analysis re-examined previously published TCR beta repertoires from just over 650 donors and added high-resolution HLA genotyping to investigate patterns of TCR occurrence. Of the 300 to 500 genotyped donors, 80% to 90% were placed in the genetic ancestry cluster associated with self-reported Caucasian donors. A later genetic analysis used genome-wide SNP genotypes for about 55% of the 666 donors, treating that subset as a discovery cohort. Alongside the repertoire data, information on donor age, sex, ethnicity and CMV serostatus was compiled. To decide whether each TCR beta V gene segment behaved as functional or pseudogenic, an earlier analysis of several hundred of the donors relied on high-throughput TCR beta sequencing. Roughly 300 gigabases of sequencing data and approximately 85 million unique TCR sequences were included in an early release covering about 700 HLA-typed donors. A separate validation cohort of 100 to 150 different subjects was used in addition to the roughly 700-subject first cohort. In the later analysis, no new phenotypic data were used to find candidate immune exposures; instead, reliance was placed on TCR beta sequences and their occurrence across donors.

Libraries were prepared through the immunoSEQ multiplex PCR assay. For the multiplex PCR, a mixture combining 60 forward primers for TCR Vbeta segments and 13 reverse primers for TCR Jbeta segments was used. The CDR3 region of rearranged TCR beta genes was amplified from genomic DNA by a multiplex PCR assay. Amplified TCR beta libraries were sequenced as 87-base-pair reads on the Illumina HiSeq System. The authors' pipeline ran thus. Across the roughly 640 repertoires, a later analysis counted some 81 million unique TCR beta chains, approximately 12 million of which were shared by at least two donors. To remove PCR and sequencing errors, raw reads were error-corrected and collapsed into unique sequences using a nearest-neighbor algorithm that merged closely related sequences. To assign V, D and J gene segments, CDR3 sequences were aligned to IMGT reference sequences. For a sequence to be retained, at least a six-nucleotide match to both a V gene segment and a J gene segment was required. Rearrangements were classified as productive when the CDR3 lacked stop codons and remained in frame with V and J, and all other rearrangements were classified as non-productive. CDR3 was defined by IMGT convention, running from the second conserved V-encoded cysteine to the conserved J-encoded phenylalanine. The earlier analysis of some 580 of the donors excluded any sequence lacking an unambiguous match to a single V gene segment. An earlier analysis of about 590 of the donors classified V segments as functional when productive rearrangements were above 56.7% and as segregating when the standard deviation between donors was above 5%. A statistical classification framework was built for diagnosing cytomegalovirus status from the catalog of TCR beta chain sequences. A later analysis assigned V and J genes by comparing TCR nucleotide sequences with IMGT/GENE-DB human TR gene sequences. The TCRdist pipeline was used in a later analysis to assign CDR3 sequences and most-parsimonious VDJ recombination scenarios. In a later analysis, each TCR beta chain was defined by its CDR3 amino acid sequence together with its V-gene family, and reads without a unique V-gene family were excluded. In a later analysis, several hundred highly shared, low-generation-probability nucleotide sequences were removed to address suspected cross-contamination and a sequencing artifact. In a later analysis, a clonal expansion index for each public chain was calculated from normalized within-repertoire ranks of inferred template counts. A later analysis computed generation probabilities with a VDJ recombination model fitted to out-of-frame rearrangements, and checked the results against IGoR. A later analysis scored TCR-TCR, TCR-HLA and TCR-CMV co-occurrence with hypergeometric tests, applying a repertoire-size bias correction to TCR pairs. To estimate false discovery rates, a later analysis permuted the HLA or CMV assignments 20 times. In a later analysis, co-occurring TCRs were grouped using DBSCAN, and TCRdist sequence similarity was added for clustering within HLA-allele-positive subsets. Co-occurrence clustering excluded repertoires with fewer than 30,000 or more than 120,000 public chains, plus five with anomalous nucleotide sharing. TCRdb re-hosts the immuneACCESS table, in-frame sequences only. Its copies lack some clones; in the studies checked, an unresolved V gene accounts for under half of them, and the cause for the rest is not known. V and J calls and clone size are those listed in that table; D and trimming were worked out from the DNA. The sample contains about 64,000 clones, roughly two thirds of them found a single time. Of the sample, approximately 2.9% is held by the ten largest clones.

Paper-wide results and their limitations: In a later analysis, the rate of TCR association differed among HLA loci, with DRB1 alleles having the most associated TCRs and HLA-C alleles having the fewest. Several of the top co-occurrence clusters appeared to be linked to parvovirus B19, influenza, CMV and Epstein-Barr virus, according to a later analysis. Presence/absence analyses assumed roughly uniform sequencing depth across donors, an assumption that may not hold. According to a later genetic analysis, donors in an Asian-associated ancestry cluster had fewer N-insertions in productive TCRs than the approximately 670-donor mean. The only immune exposure information available for the cohort was CMV serostatus. Correlated functional status among segregating V segments might reflect linkage disequilibrium, but an unknown experimental factor could not be ruled out. Because counts were too low, 15 to 20 rarely observed V segments, including chromosome 9 orphons, were excluded from the earlier analysis of several hundred of the donors. A later genetic analysis associated a missense DCLRE1C variant with V-gene and J-gene trimming of TCR beta chains, and an independent cohort replicated the association. A further reported finding was that TCR beta sequences accurately predicted the HLA-A and HLA-B alleles for most subjects in the first cohort. Because some donors lacked HLA typing at each locus, the association tests relied only on the typed subset. In this cohort, only TCR beta chains were sequenced, and detectable features were limited by the absence of alpha or paired-chain data. The classifier was reported to diagnose cytomegalovirus status with high specificity and sensitivity in both the original cohort and the validation cohort. The study listed 164 TCR beta chains as associated with cytomegalovirus. Because the 87-base-pair reads could not distinguish some IMGT-functional V segments, including TRBV6-2 and TRBV6-3, those segments were excluded. Strong co-occurrence of HLA alleles, especially DR and DQ, made assigning TCR associations to individual alleles difficult. In an earlier analysis of approximately 590 of the donors, most TCR beta V segments appeared in productive rearrangements about 87% or about 30% of the time, broadly matching IMGT annotations. A group of highly shared sequence variants was considered likely to be a technical artifact of the sequencing pipeline. Across donors, most TCR sequences were observed very rarely, whereas some public TCRs were present in many individuals. Three of the identified cytomegalovirus-associated TCR beta chains were confirmed in vitro to be specific for cytomegalovirus antigens. In a later analysis, some 17,000 TCR beta sequences were associated with specific HLA alleles at a false discovery rate of 0.05. The authors suggested that the approach could potentially be extended to other disease states and immunological phenotypes. A later analysis found that HLA-associated TCR beta chains were more clonally expanded and had lower generation probabilities than equally common non-associated chains. A later analysis found that most CMV-associated TCR beta chains appeared HLA-restricted, with HLA associations seemingly driven largely by CMV exposure.

The CDR3 covers 15 residues, taking in both the cysteine and the phenylalanine. Just the 45-base CDR3 DNA is kept, in frame starting at base 1. CDR1 and CDR2 are drawn from the germline V gene (reference sequence): SEHNR, FQNEAQ. V is shortened by 1 base, J by 0 bases, and the region joining them spans 9 bases. The receptor was derived from a woman in her forties or fifties in good health and CMV-seronegative. The chain is encoded by TRBV7-9 joined to TRBJ1-1; no D gene can be assigned with confidence. The specimen sequenced was PBMCs. The encoded CDR3 is CASSLGGGLNTEAFF. The nucleotide sequence reads TGTGCCAGCAGCTTAGGTGGCGGTTTGAACACTGAAGCTTTCTTT.